This TCR beta chain was identified during a study of T cells in localized non-small cell lung cancer. Study-level results: Uninvolved adjacent lung had higher T cell clonality than tumor and all other tissues.

Measured with immunoSEQ multiplex PCR; TCRdb has only the in-frame clones, and not every one. The sample lists about 40,000 clones, around 85% occurring once. A word on this clone: Its antigen is undetermined.

Material: peripheral blood, obtained before any cancer treatment. This sequence originates from a man aged 35 to 69 with stage I lung adenocarcinoma.

CDR3 residues: CASSLSIYEQYF. The CDR3 region has the DNA TGTGCCAGCAGCTTATCAATCTACGAGCAGTACTTC. The gene calls are TRBV5-5 and TRBJ2-7, with D uncertain. The CDR3 is 12 residues long. CDR1 and CDR2 from the germline V gene are SGHKS and YYEKEE (reference sequence). The ends were cut back, 2 bases at V and 3 bases at J, with 6 bases in the middle.